This T cell receptor (beta chain) stems from a study of T cell responses to AZD1222 COVID-19 vaccine (dated by TCRdb to the early 2020s). General notes on the study: AZD1222 recipients given second doses at about 4 weeks or at about 12 weeks were pooled, since spike-specific TCR depth and breadth were not found to differ between the two schedules. A total of around 240 trial participants underwent TCR sequencing, of whom approximately 210 received two doses of AZD1222 and about 26 received two doses of the MenACWY control vaccine. Trial participants were enrolled into age subgroups of 18-55, 56-69 and 70-plus years, which contained about 150, 28 and 57 TCR-sequenced participants, respectively.

Per the publication, the time point label means: baseline before first vaccination. Vaccinee samples were obtained from the UK trials COV001 and COV002, which included a single-blind randomized controlled phase 2/3 trial of AZD1222 (ChAdOx1 nCoV-19) in healthy adults. Trial participant PBMC samples were collected at day 0 and day 28 after the second dose for TCRbeta chain sequencing. The CDR3 regions of human TCRbeta chains were subjected to immunosequencing. Turning to the authors' computational methods: Repertoire TCRs were checked for matches against a reference library of SARS-CoV-2-specific TCRs that had been generated using the MIRA antigen-specificity platform. Breadth was defined as the fraction of unique TCRs that were SARS-CoV-2-associated, and depth was defined as the fraction of total T cells that were SARS-CoV-2-associated. Using the MIRA data, each spike-specific TCR was assigned both to the spike region to which the TCR was reactive and to a CD4 or CD8 class. Log10-transformed breadth and depth values were compared by one-way ANOVA with Sidak's multiple comparisons tests. Drawn from immuneACCESS, this table holds only the in-frame rearrangements with V and J called that TCRdb kept. Clones are partly lost; checked studies trace under half to an unresolved V gene and leave the rest unexplained. V, J and clone size derive from that table, while D and trimming were established from the DNA sequence. The sample has approximately 97,000 clones on record, more than 70% of them singletons. Clones ranked in the top ten supply 15% to 20% of the sample.

As to this clone: No cognate antigen has been identified for it. No base quality values were provided; no much bigger clone lies one nucleotide off.

What the work shows at the level of the full study, not this receptor alone: Nearly half of unique spike-specific TCRs reportedly recognized epitopes outside regions mutated in the B.1.351 and B.1.1.7 variants. Only a handful of AZD1222 recipients were SARS-CoV-2 seropositive at baseline, limiting conclusions about previously exposed vaccinees. In the small 56-69-year group, the increase in depth fell short of significance, most likely because of low power. Because no day 14 peak-response samples were available, repertoires were characterized only after the peak T cell response. The vaccine-associated CD4 TCRs covered the entire spike protein, and the dominant responses fell in regions 160-218 and 743-854. Participants were mostly white British, with more females than males. The authors suggested clonal diversity may have been underestimated. Spike-specific TCR breadth and depth rose significantly after two AZD1222 doses compared with day 0 and with MenACWY recipients.

The starting material was peripheral blood, obtained on day 0 of AZD1222 vaccination. This TCR derives from an adult in good health.

The CDR3 has the sequence CASSPSGGQETQYF. The DNA sequence reads TGTGCCAGCAGCCCGAGCGGGGGACAAGAGACCCAGTACTTC. The chain is encoded by TRBV7-9 joined to TRBJ2-5, with 8 bases in between that match TRBD2. The CDR3 starts with the cysteine, ends with the phenylalanine, and has 14 residues. This entry keeps only the CDR3 DNA: 42 bases, framed from base 1. V trim: 5 bases; J trim: 2 bases; unmatched bases: 4. CDR1 and CDR2, looked up from the germline V gene (reference sequence), are SEHNR and FQNEAQ. Beyond the CDR3, the reference TRBV7-9 and TRBJ2-5 genes provide the residues; the full variable domain reads: DTGVSQNPRHKITKRGQNVTFRCDPISEHNRLYWYRQTLGQGPEFLTYFQNEAQLEKSRLLSDRFSAERPKGSFSTLEIQRTEQGDSAMYLCASSPSGGQETQYFGPGTRLLVL.